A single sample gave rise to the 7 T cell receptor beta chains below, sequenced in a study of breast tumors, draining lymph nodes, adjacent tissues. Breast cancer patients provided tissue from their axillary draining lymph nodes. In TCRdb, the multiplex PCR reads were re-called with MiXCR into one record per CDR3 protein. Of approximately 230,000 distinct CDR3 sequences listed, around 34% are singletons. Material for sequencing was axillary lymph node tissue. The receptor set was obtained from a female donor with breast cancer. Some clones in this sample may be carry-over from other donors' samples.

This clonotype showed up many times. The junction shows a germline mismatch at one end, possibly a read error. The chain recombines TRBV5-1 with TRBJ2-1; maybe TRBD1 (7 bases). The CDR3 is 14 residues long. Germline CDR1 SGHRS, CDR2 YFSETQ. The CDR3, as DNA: TGCGCCAGCCGCTTCGGGGCAGGGGGGAATGAGCAGTTCTTC. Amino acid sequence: CASRFGAGGNEQFF.

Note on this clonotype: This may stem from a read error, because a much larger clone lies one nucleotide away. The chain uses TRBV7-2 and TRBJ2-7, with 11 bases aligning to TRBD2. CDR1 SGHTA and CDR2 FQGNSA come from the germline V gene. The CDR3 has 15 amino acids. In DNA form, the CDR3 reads TGTGCCAGCAGCAAACTAGCGGGGGCCTACTACGAGCAGCACTTC. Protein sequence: CASSKLAGAYYEQHF.

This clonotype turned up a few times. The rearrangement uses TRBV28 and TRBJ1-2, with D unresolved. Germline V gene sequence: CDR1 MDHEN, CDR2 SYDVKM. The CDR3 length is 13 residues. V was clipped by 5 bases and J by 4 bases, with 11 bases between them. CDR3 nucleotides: TGTGCCAGCAGTACCGGCGTCCGCTATGGCTACACCTTC. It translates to CASSTGVRYGYTF.

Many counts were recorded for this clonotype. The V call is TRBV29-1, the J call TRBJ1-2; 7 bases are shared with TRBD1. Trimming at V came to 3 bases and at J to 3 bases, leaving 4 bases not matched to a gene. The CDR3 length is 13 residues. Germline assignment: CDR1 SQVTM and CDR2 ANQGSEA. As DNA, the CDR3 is TGCAGCGTTGAGGTACAGGGGTACTATGGCTACACCTTC. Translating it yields CSVEVQGYYGYTF. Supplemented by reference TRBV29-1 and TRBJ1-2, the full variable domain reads SAVISQKPSRDICQRGTSLTIQCQVDSQVTMMFWYRQQPGQSLTLIATANQGSEATYESGFVIDKFPISRPNLTFSTLTVSNMSPEDSSIYLCSVEVQGYYGYTFGSGTRLTVV.

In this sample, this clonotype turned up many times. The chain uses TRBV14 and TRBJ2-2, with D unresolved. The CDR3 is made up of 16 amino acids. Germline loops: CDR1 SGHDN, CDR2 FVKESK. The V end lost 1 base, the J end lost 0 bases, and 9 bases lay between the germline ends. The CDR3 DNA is TGTGCCAGCAGCCAAGGTACAGTCGCGAACACCGGGGAGCTGTTTTTT. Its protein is CASSQGTVANTGELFF.

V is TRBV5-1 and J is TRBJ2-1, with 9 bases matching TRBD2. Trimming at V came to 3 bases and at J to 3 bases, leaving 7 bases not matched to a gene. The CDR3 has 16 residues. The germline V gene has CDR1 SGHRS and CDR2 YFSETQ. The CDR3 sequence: CASSSWTSEDYNEQFF. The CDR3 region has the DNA TGCGCCAGCAGCTCTTGGACTAGCGAAGACTACAATGAGCAGTTCTTC. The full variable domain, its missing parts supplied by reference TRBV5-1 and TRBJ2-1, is KAGVTQTPRYLIKTRGQQVTLSCSPISGHRSVSWYQQTPGQGLQFLFEYFSETQRNKGNFPGRFSGRQFSNSRSEMNVSTLELGDSALYLCASSSWTSEDYNEQFFGPGTRLTVL.

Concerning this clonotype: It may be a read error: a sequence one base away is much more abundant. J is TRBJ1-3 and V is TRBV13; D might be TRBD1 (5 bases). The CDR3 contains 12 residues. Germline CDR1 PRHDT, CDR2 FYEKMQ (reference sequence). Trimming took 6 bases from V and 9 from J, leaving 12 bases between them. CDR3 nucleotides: TGTGCCAGCAGTCCAGGGAGAGGCACCATATATTTT. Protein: CASSPGRGTIYF.